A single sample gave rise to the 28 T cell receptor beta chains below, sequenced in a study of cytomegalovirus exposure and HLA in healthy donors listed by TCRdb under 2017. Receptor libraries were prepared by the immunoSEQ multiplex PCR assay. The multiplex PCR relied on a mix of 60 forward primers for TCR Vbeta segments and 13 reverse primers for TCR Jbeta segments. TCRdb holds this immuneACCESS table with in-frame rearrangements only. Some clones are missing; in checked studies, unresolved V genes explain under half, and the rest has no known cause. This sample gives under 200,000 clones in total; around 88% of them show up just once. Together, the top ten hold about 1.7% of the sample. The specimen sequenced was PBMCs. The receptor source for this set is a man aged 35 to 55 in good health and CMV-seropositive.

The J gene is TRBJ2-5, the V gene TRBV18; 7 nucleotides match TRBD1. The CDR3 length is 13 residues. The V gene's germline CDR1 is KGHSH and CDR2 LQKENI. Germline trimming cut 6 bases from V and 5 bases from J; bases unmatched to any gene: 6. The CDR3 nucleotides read TGTGCCAGCTCCTATAACAGGGGTGAGACCCAGTACTTC. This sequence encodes CASSYNRGETQYF.

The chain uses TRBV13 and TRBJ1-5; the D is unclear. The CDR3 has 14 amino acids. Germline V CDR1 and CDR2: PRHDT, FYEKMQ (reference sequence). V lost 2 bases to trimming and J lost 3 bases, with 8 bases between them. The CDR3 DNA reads TGTGCCAGCAGCTTACCCGGAGCCAATCAGCCCCAGCATTTT. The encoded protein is CASSLPGANQPQHF.

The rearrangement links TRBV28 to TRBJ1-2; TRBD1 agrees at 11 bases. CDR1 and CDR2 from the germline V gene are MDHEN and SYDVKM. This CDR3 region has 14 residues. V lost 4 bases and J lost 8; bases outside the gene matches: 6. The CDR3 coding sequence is TGTGCCAGCAGTTCGGGACAGGGGGAGGGGGGCTACACCTTC. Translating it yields CASSSGQGEGGYTF.

CDR3 amino acids: CASSPRTDPNTEAFF. CDR3 coding DNA: TGTGCCAGCAGCCCCCGGACAGACCCGAACACTGAAGCTTTCTTT. The genes are TRBV7-9 and TRBJ1-1, with a possible D match to TRBD1 (6 bases). This CDR3 region has 15 residues. Germline V gene lookup returns CDR1 SEHNR and CDR2 FQNEAQ (reference sequence). Trimming stripped 5 bases from V and 1 base from J, with 14 bases between. Together with reference TRBV7-9 and TRBJ1-1, the CDR3 gives the full variable domain: DTGVSQNPRHKITKRGQNVTFRCDPISEHNRLYWYRQTLGQGPEFLTYFQNEAQLEKSRLLSDRFSAERPKGSFSTLEIQRTEQGDSAMYLCASSPRTDPNTEAFFGQGTRLTVV.

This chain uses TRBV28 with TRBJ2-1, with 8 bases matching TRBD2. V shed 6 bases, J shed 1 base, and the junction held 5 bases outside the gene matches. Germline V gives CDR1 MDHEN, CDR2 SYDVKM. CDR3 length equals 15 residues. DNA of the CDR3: TGTGCCAGCAGCACCCGGGGGGGGTCCTACAATGAGCAGTTCTTC. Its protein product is CASSTRGGSYNEQFF.

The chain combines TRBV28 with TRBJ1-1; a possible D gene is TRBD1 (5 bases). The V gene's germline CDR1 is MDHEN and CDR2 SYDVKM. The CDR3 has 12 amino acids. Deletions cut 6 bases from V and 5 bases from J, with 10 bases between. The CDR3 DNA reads TGTGCCAGCAGAATGACAGAGACTGAAGCTTTCTTT. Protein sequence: CASRMTETEAFF.

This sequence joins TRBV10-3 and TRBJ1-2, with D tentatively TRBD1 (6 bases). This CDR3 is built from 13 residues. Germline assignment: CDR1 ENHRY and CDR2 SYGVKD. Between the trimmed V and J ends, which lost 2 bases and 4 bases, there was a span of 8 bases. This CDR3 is CAISEDRSYGYTF. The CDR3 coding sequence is TGTGCCATCAGTGAGGACAGGTCCTATGGCTACACCTTC.

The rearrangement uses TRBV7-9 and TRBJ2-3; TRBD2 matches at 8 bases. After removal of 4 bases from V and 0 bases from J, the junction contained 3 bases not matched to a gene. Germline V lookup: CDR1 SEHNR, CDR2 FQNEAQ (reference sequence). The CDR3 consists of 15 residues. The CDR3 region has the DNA TGTGCCAGCAGCTACGTAGCGGGGAGCACAGATACGCAGTATTTT. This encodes CASSYVAGSTDTQYF.

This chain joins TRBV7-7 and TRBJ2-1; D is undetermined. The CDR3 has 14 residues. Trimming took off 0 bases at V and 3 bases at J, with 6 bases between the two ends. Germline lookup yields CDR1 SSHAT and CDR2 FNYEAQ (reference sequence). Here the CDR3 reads CASSLALGYNEQFF. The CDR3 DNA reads TGTGCCAGCAGCTTAGCGCTAGGCTACAATGAGCAGTTCTTC.

Here the CDR3 DNA reads TGTGCCAGCAGCGGGAAACAGGGGTACAATCAGCCCCAGCATTTT. This gives the protein CASSGKQGYNQPQHF. The chain couples TRBV5-6 to TRBJ1-5; 7 bases fit TRBD1. The junction had 7 bases not matched to a gene; V was cut back by 4 bases and J by 3 bases. Germline loops: CDR1 SGHDT, CDR2 YYEEEE. CDR3 length: 15 amino acids. Complete variable domain (other parts from reference TRBV5-6 and TRBJ1-5): DAGVTQSPTHLIKTRGQQVTLRCSPKSGHDTVSWYQQALGQGPQFIFQYYEEEERQRGNFPDRFSGHQFPNYSSELNVNALLLGDSALYLCASSGKQGYNQPQHFGDGTRLSIL.

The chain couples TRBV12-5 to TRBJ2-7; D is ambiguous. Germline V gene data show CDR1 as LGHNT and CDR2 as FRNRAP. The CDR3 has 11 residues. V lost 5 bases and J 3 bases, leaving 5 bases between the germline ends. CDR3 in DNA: TGTGCTAGTGGTACTGACTACGAGCAGTACTTC. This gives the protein CASGTDYEQYF.

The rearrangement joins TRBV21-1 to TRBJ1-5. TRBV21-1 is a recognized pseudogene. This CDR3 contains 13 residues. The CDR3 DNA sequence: TGTGCCAGCAGCAAGCGAGACAATCAGCCCCAGCATTTT. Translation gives CASSKRDNQPQHF.

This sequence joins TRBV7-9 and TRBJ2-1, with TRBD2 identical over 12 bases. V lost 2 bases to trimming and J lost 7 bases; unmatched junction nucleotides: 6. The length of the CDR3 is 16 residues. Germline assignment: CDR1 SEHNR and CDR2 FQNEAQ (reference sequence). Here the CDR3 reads CASSLPSGRAKNEQFF. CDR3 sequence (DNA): TGTGCCAGCAGCTTACCTAGCGGGAGGGCCAAGAATGAGCAGTTCTTC.

CDR3 sequence reads: CASSHSQTDPLMETQYF. CDR3 bases: TGTGCCAGCAGCCACTCCCAGACAGACCCTCTCATGGAGACCCAGTACTTC. V is TRBV14 and J is TRBJ2-5, with D possibly being TRBD1 (5 bases). This CDR3 is 17 amino acids long. V dropped 3 bases and J dropped 5 bases, with 22 bases sitting between them. Germline lookup yields CDR1 SGHDN and CDR2 FVKESK.

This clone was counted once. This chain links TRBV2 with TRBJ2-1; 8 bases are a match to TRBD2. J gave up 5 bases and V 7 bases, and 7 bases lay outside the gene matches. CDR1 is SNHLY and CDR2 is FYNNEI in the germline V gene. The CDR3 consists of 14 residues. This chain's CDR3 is CASTEREFNNEQFF. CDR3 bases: TGTGCCAGCACGGAGCGGGAGTTTAACAATGAGCAGTTCTTC.

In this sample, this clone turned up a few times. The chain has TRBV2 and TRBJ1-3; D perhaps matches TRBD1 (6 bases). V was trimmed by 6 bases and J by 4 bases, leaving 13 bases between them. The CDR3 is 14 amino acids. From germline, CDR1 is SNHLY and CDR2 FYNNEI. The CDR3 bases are TGTGCCAGCAGCCGACAGGAGGTGGGAAACACCATATATTTT. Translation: CASSRQEVGNTIYF.

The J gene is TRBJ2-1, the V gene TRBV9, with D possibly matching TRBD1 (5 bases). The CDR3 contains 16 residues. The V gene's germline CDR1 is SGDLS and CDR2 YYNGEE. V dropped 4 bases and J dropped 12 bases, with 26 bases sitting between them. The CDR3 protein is CASSPSWQGINSGQFF. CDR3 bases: TGTGCCAGCAGCCCCTCTTGGCAGGGTATTAATTCGGGGCAGTTCTTC.

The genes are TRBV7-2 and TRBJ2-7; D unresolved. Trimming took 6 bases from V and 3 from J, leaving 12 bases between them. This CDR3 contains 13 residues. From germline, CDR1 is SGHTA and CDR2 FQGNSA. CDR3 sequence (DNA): TGTGCCAGCAGTCCAGACACTCTCTACGAGCAGTACTTC. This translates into CASSPDTLYEQYF.

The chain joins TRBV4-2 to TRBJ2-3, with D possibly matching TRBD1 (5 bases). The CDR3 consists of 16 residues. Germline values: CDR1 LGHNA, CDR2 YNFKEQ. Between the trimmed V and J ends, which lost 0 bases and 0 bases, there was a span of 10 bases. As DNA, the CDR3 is TGTGCCAGCAGCCAAGACCCGCAGGGTAGCACAGATACGCAGTATTTT. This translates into CASSQDPQGSTDTQYF.

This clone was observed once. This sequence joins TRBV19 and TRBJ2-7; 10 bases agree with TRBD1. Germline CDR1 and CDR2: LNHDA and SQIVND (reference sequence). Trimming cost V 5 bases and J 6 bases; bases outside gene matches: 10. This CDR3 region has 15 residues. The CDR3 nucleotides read TGTGCCAGTAGTCCCCCCCCGGACAGGGGGGGCGAGCAGTACTTC. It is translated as CASSPPPDRGGEQYF.

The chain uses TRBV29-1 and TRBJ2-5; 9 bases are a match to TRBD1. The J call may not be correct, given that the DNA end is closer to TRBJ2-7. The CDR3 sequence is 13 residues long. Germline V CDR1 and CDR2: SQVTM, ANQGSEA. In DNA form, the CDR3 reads TGCAGCGCCTTGACAGGGGGTTCCAACGAGCAGTACTTC. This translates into CSALTGGSNEQYF.

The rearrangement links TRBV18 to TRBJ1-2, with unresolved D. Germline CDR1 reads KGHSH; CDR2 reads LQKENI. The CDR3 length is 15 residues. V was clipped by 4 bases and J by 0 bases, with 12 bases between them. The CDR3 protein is CASSLDPTANYGYTF. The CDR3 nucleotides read TGTGCCAGCTCACTAGACCCCACAGCTAACTATGGCTACACCTTC.

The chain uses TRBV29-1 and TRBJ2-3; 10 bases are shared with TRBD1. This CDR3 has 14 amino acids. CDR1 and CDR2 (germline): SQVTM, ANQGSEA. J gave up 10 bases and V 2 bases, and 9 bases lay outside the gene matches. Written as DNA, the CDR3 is TGCAGCGTTGAACCCCCAGGGGGGACAGGGGCGCAGTATTTT. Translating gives CSVEPPGGTGAQYF.

This CDR3 is CASFSDYSNEQFF. The CDR3 DNA follows: TGTGCTAGTTTTTCCGACTACTCCAATGAGCAGTTCTTC. The chain is built from TRBV12-5 and TRBJ2-1; D possibly corresponds to TRBD2 (5 bases). Trimming left V 8 bases short and J 6 bases short, with 14 bases between. There are 13 residues in the CDR3. Germline CDR1 reads LGHNT; CDR2 reads FRNRAP.

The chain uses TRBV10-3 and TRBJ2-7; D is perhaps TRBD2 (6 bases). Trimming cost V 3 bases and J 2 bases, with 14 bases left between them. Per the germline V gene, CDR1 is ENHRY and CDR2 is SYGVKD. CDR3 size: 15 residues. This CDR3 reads CAISDKTGAAYEQYF. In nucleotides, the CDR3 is TGTGCCATCAGTGATAAGACGGGAGCCGCCTACGAGCAGTACTTC.

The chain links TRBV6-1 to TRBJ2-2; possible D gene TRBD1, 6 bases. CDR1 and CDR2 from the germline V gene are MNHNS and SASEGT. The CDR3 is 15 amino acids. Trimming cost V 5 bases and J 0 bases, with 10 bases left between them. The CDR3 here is CASSPRTANTGELFF. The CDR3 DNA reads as TGTGCCAGCAGTCCCAGGACAGCGAACACCGGGGAGCTGTTTTTT.

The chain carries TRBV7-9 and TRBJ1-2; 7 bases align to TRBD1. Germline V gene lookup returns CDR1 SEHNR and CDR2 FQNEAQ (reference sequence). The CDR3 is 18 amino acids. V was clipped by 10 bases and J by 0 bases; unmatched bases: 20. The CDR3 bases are TGTGCCATCACACCACTATGGGACAGAAGTAGAACTAACTATGGCTACACCTTC. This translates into CAITPLWDRSRTNYGYTF.

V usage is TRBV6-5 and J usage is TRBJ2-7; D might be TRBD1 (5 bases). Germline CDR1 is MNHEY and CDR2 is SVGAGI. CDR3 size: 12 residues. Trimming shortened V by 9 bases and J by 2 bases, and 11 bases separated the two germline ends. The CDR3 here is CASAQDPYEQYF. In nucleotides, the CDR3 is TGTGCCAGTGCACAGGACCCCTACGAGCAGTACTTC.